This TCR beta chain was profiled in a study of human CD8 memory T cell subsets. The study's findings and limits: Apart from T cell receptor beta chains, no chains were sequenced in the study. Whereas effector memory cells differed, stem-like memory and precursor exhausted T cells had comparably high diversity.

In each subset, RNA was taken from duplicate vials, each of about 140,000 sorted CD8+ T cells. Investigators built TCR beta libraries using UMI-labeled 5' RACE. TCRdb reprocessed the 5' RACE reads, with one entry per CDR3 protein and no DNA. The sample table sets out 9,500 to 12,000 distinct CDR3 sequences. A word on this clonotype: Its antigen is unknown.

Germline V gives CDR1 LNHDA, CDR2 SQIVND (reference sequence). The CDR3 runs to 12 residues. The clonotype was recovered from a human donor in good health. The specimen was CD8+ T cells from PBMCs. The chain is built from TRBV19 and TRBJ1-2. The CDR3 sequence: CASLDGKYGYTF.